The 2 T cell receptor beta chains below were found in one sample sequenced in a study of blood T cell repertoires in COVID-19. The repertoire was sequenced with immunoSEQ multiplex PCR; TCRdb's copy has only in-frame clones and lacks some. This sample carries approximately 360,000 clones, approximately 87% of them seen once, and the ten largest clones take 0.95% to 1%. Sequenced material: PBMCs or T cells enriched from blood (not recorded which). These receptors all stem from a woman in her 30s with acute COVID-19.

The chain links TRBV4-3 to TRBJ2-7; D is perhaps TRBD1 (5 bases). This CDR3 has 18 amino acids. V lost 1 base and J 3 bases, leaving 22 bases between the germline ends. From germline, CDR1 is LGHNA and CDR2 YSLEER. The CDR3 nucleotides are TGCGCCAGCAGCCAAGCCTCTGGGGCAGCGAATCCTCGCTACGAGCAGTACTTC. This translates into CASSQASGAANPRYEQYF.

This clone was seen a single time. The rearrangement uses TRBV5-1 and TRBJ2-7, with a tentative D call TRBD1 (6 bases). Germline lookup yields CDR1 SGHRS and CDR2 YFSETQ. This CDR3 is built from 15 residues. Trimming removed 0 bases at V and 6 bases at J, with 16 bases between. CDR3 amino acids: CASSLAGQGLREQYF. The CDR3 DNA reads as TGCGCCAGCAGCTTGGCGGGGCAGGGGTTACGCGAGCAGTACTTC.